The entry that follows covers one T cell receptor (beta chain) sequence. Its antigen remains unknown. TCR sequencing used cDNA made by reverse transcription of extracted RNA. Clones were sequenced by immunoSEQ multiplex PCR, and TCRdb holds only the in-frame ones, with some missing. The sample lists some 30,000 clones; approximately 80% were seen once. This sample was included in a study of CD8+ T cells in alopecia areata. Unmatched junction bases numbered 2, after V lost 0 bases and J lost 2 bases. Germline V gene data show CDR1 as SGDLS and CDR2 as YYNGEE. The CDR3 length is 15 residues. General observations from the study: Normal scalp showed lower clonality than lesional scalp, especially alopecia totalis/universalis.

It was from alopecia areata patients that lesional scalp punch biopsies and peripheral blood were collected. Sequenced sample: NKG2D-low CD8+ T cells sorted from blood. V is TRBV9 and J is TRBJ2-1; 7 nucleotides line up with TRBD1. This sequence originates from a human donor with alopecia areata. The CDR3: CASSVAGTAYNEQFF. In nucleotides, the CDR3 is TGTGCCAGCAGCGTAGCCGGGACAGCCTACAATGAGCAGTTCTTC.